This T cell receptor beta chain was profiled in a study of Ad26.COV2.S vaccination and SARS-CoV-2 variants (dated by TCRdb to the early 2020s). Concerning the study at large: Vaccine-arm donors came from COV1001, a multicentre, randomized, double-blind, placebo-controlled phase I-IIa trial of Ad26.COV2.S in healthy adults. Blinding of investigators to trial group allocation was maintained during experiments and outcome assessment. Ad26.COV2.S was administered intramuscularly at a dose of 5x10^10 or 1x10^11 viral particles, either as one shot or as two shots given 56 days apart. TCRbeta repertoire sequencing served as the tool for gauging how specific and how broad the SARS-CoV-2-reactive T cell receptors were following Ad26.COV2.S vaccination. Participants in the trial were split at random into five groups of five each, receiving low-dose or high-dose Ad26.COV2.S once or twice, or else placebo on both occasions. The TCR-sequenced set comprised around 30 samples: approximately 20 Ad26.COV2.S vaccine recipients, 5 placebo recipients and 8 SARS-CoV-2 convalescent individuals.

About this clone: Its antigen remains unidentified. Base qualities are not provided; no much larger clone lies one nucleotide away.

There are 14 amino acids in the CDR3, from cysteine to phenylalanine inclusive. CDR3 DNA only is kept here, 42 bases in frame from base 1. V is trimmed back by 7 bases and J by 4 bases, and the junction contains 7 bases that no gene match accounts for. CDR1 is given as KGHDR and CDR2 as SFDVKD, both from the germline V gene. TCRbeta CDR3 regions were sequenced with the immunoSEQ Assay. After extraction, genomic DNA underwent amplification by bias-controlled multiplex PCR, followed by high-throughput sequencing. The authors' pipeline ran thus. To quantify the absolute abundance of each unique TCRbeta CDR3 region, sequences were collapsed and filtered. T cell fraction was estimated by normalization of TCRbeta template counts to usable DNA, with usable DNA being measured through amplification of reference genes present in all nucleated cells. Repertoire TCRs were annotated as SARS-CoV-2-specific when V gene, CDR3 amino acid sequence and J gene were exactly matched to a known reactive TCR set. The reference SARS-CoV-2 TCR set was obtained from MIRA and was filtered for enrichment in COVID-19-positive ImmuneCODE repertoires, whereby public or cross-reactive TCRs were removed. Using the MIRA antigens, annotated TCRs were further analysed by specific ORF or by position within an ORF. Depth was the summed frequency of annotated unique rearrangements, while breadth was defined as annotated unique rearrangements over total unique productive rearrangements. Two-sided Wilcoxon rank-sum tests were used to compare TCR breadth between groups. TCRdb retrieved this table from immuneACCESS and kept in-frame rearrangements only. Not all clones are present; in checked studies, unresolved V genes account for under half, and no reason is known for the remainder. V and J calls and clone size come straight from that table; D and trimming were deduced from the DNA. The sample yields about 480,000 clones; roughly nine tenths were counted once. 10% to 15% of the sample is held by the ten biggest clonotypes.

Study-wide conclusions, independent of this receptor: Vaccine and placebo recipients had similar non-spike TCR breadth, a finding consistent with the vaccine containing only spike. The authors noted that the TCR breadth and depth analyses may have underestimated total T cell responses. Substantial breadth of spike-specific CD8+ and CD4+ T cell responses was reported after vaccination. The study lacked the statistical power to compare responses across vaccine doses or regimens. Ad26.COV2.S recipients had higher spike-specific TCR breadth than placebo recipients (P = 0.0014).

The sample's treatment or condition, from its label and the paper: some 19 received Ad26.COV2.S at low or high dose, single or two shots; about five received placebo; per-sample allocation not given. Repertoires of vaccine and placebo recipients were sequenced from samples collected on day 63 after the first injection. In Cohort 1b, about 25 adults aged 18-55 years were enrolled at a single site in Boston, USA, between 29 July and 7 August 2020. Ad26.COV2.S was a replication-incompetent adenovirus type 26 vector expressing a prefusion-stabilized SARS-CoV-2 spike protein from the original Wuhan strain.

Here the sequenced sample was peripheral blood, taken in a trial of Ad26.COV2.S vaccine versus placebo. The TCR sequence derives from a person aged 18-60 years who received the Ad26.COV2.S COVID-19 vaccine or a placebo. The rearrangement combines TRBV24-1 with TRBJ2-3, with 7 bases matching TRBD1. DNA sequence: TGTGCCACCAGAGAAACAGGGGCCCCAGATACGCAGTATTTT. The encoded protein is CATRETGAPDTQYF.